This TCR beta chain was identified during a study of beta chain features in type 1 diabetes. Study information: The study found patients and healthy donors alike in age, gender and cell yields.

The investigators reverse transcribed all of the isolated RNA, so they sequenced expressed TCRB transcripts. Method: immunoSEQ multiplex PCR; TCRdb's copy keeps in-frame clones and lacks some. The table has about 47,000 clones, 35% to 55% seen once; the top ten hold approximately 0.13%. Each of the sorted populations had a purity greater than 95%. Germline V lookup: CDR1 SGHNT, CDR2 YYREEE (reference sequence). V was cut by 4 bases and J by 2 bases, with 11 bases left in between. This CDR3 is 14 amino acids long. On this clone: Its antigen is currently unknown.

Findings and limits, study-wide: In all four CD4+ subsets, TCRB CDR3 length was significantly, moderately reduced in type 1 diabetes.

Sequencing was performed on stem cell memory CD4+ T cells from blood. The receptor comes from a man aged 25 to 40 with type 1 diabetes. The chain joins TRBV5-4 to TRBJ2-3, with D perhaps TRBD2 (5 bases). CDR3 loop: CASSRALATDTQYF. CDR3 sequence (DNA): TGTGCCAGCAGCCGCGCCCTAGCCACAGATACGCAGTATTTT.